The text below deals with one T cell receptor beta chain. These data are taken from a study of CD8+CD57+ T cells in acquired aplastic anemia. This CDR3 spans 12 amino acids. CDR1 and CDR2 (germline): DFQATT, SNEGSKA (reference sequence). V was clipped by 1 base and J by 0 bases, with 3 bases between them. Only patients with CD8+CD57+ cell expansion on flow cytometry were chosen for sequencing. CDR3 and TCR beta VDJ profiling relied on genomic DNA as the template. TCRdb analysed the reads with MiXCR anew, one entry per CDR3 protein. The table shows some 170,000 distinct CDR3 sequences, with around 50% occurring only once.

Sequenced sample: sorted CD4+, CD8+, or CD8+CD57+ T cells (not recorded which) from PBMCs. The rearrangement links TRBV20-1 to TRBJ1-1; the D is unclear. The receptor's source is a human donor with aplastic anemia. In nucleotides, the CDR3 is TGCAGTGCTAGAGTTATGAACACTGAAGCTTTCTTT. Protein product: CSARVMNTEAFF.